This T cell receptor (beta chain) derives from a study of blood T cell repertoires in COVID-19 (dated by TCRdb to the early 2020s). Study-wide context: Samples from collaborators originated in the United States, Italy and Spain and spanned both the acute and convalescent phases of COVID-19. The material from the prospective study consisted of cDNA or gDNA derived from T cells, B-cell-depleted T cells, or PBMCs. Deeply sampled blood TCRbeta repertoires from subjects exposed to, actively infected with, or recovered from COVID-19 were included in the dataset. The repertoires were made available in a free public database intended to serve as a resource for research on the immune response to SARS-CoV-2. Samples were obtained from the ongoing ImmuneRACE study (first 160 participants) and from some 1,300 subjects provided by 6 global collaborators. Nearly every sample came with metadata listing a de-identified subject ID, COVID-19 status, age in years and sex. Where HLA class I and class II types were available, the types were taken from metadata supplied by the sample provider, not from assay-based typing. Points the paper makes about the study in general: How much clinical and demographic metadata was included differed by source and by participant, and the metadata was provided uncurated.

Including the terminal cysteine and phenylalanine, the CDR3 comprises 17 residues. Of the read, only the CDR3 DNA is kept; its 51 bases are in frame from base 1. V is cut back by 0 bases and J by 0 bases, with 4 bases in the junction unmatched. Via the germline V gene (reference sequence), CDR1 is LNHNV and CDR2 YYDKDF. In the case of this clone: Its target antigen remains unknown. No much larger clone is present one base from it, and per-base qualities are unavailable.

One collaborating source in Seattle enrolled patients while the patients were actively infected and followed the patients over time throughout the course of disease. Collaborating institutions collected whole blood in K2EDTA tubes following their own protocols. For TCRbeta analysis, collaborators shipped samples as frozen whole blood, isolated PBMCs, or DNA extracted from either of those sample types. TCRbeta CDR3 regions were amplified from genomic DNA using the immunoSEQ Assay, a bias-controlled multiplex PCR. The authors' pipeline ran thus. Nucleated cell counts per sample were estimated from amplification of reference gene primers within the assay. Sequence reads were collapsed and filtered to measure the absolute abundance of every unique TCRbeta CDR3 rearrangement. For each sample, productive Simpson clonality was calculated by taking the square root of Simpson's diversity index across productive rearrangements. Here the immuneACCESS table is served through TCRdb, limited to in-frame sequences with V and J called. Missing clones are a known gap in these copies; in checked studies unresolved V genes cover under half, and the rest lacks a known reason. V and J calls plus clone size are reproduced from that table; the DNA served to infer D and trimming. The sample table holds 200,000 to 250,000 clones, of which approximately 90% were seen once. 0.7% to 0.85% of the sample is held by the ten biggest clonotypes.

This receptor was obtained from a man aged 55 to 70 with COVID-19, enrolled during active disease. The receptor chain draws on TRBV15 and TRBJ2-1, with 8 middle bases fitting TRBD2. Sequencing input: peripheral blood. The nucleotide sequence reads as follows: TGTGCCACCAGCAGAGATACTAGCGGTAGCTCCTACAATGAGCAGTTCTTC. This codes for CATSRDTSGSSYNEQFF.